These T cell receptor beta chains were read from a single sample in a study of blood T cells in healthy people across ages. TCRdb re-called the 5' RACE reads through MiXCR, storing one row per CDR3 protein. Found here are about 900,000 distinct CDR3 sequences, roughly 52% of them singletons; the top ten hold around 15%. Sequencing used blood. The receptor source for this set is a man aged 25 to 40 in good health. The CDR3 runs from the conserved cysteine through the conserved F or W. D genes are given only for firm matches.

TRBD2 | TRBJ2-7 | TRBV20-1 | CSARVSGAFYEQYF
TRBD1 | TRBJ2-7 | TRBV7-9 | CASSRSGTGSYEQYF
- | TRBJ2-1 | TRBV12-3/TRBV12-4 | CASSSADSDNEQFF
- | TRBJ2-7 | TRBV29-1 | CSVEGTSESYEQYF
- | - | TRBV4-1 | CASSQDLTSQETQYF
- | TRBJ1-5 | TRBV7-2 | CASSLVKGEGQPQHF
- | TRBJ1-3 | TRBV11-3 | CASSLGGTWGSGNTIYF
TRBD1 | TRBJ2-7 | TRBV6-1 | CASSEASPGTASYEQYF
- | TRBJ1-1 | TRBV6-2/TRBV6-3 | CASSVPGADTEAFF
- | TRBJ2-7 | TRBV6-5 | CASREDGIAPYEQYF
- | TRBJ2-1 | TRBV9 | CASSVGGAEDNEQFF
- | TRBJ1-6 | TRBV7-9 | CASSKDSPLHF
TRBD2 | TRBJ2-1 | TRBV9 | CASSVDPPAGARDEQFF
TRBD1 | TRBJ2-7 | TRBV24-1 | CATGDPGTASYEQYF
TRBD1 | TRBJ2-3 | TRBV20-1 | CSVGQGASQDTQYF
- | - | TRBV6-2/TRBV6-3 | CASRRAETHEQYF
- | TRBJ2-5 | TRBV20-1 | CSARGQTQETQYF
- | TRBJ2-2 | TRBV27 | CASSTPDSGELFF
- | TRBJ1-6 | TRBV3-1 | CASSHAAKGEALHF
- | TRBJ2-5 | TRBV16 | CASSANEQYF
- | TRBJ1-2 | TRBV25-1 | CASRGSGVGYTF
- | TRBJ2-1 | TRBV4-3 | CAGSQWTLSQIINEQFF
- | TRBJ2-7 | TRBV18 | CASSPPERYYEQYF
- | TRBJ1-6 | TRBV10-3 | CAIKSTTGGNSPLHF
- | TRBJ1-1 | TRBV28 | CASSPTGGYNTEAFF